This TCR beta chain comes out of a study of T cell changes during pregnancy in multiple sclerosis (dated by TCRdb to the late 2010s). For the wider study: The study examined how the T cell repertoire changed over the course of pregnancy in women with multiple sclerosis.

Measured from the cysteine to the phenylalanine, the CDR3 is 13 residues long. Only the CDR3 portion is preserved as DNA: 39 bases, with reading frame beginning at the first base. The germline V gene (reference sequence) provides CDR1 SEHNR and CDR2 FQNEAQ. Cut back by 6 bases and 2 bases, the V and J ends lie 10 bases apart. Concerning this clone itself: Its antigen is currently not known. The record has no base qualities; no much larger clone is one base away.

The library relied on the immunoSEQ multiplex PCR assay. TCRdb took over this immuneACCESS table, retaining in-frame rearrangements with V and J assigned. Such tables are incomplete; in checked studies, under half of the missing clones stem from an unresolved V gene, and the remainder is unexplained. A total of almost 50,000 clones appear in this sample, 91% of them only once. Approximately 10% of the sample belongs to the ten largest clones. The sequence derives from a female donor with multiple sclerosis, enrolled in a pregnancy study. Sequences were derived from CD8+ T cells from peripheral blood mononuclear cells, sampled after pregnancy. The rearranged segments are TRBV7-9 and TRBJ1-2; there is no confident call for the D gene. The DNA is as follows: TGTGCCAGCAGTTTAACAGAAAACTATGGCTACACCTTC. Translation gives CASSLTENYGYTF.